This record concerns one TCR beta chain sequence. What it recognizes is unknown. The CDR3 extends over 13 amino acids. Trimming removed 6 bases at V and 13 bases at J, with 19 bases between. The germline V gene encodes CDR1 SNHLY and CDR2 FYNNEI. This entry comes from a study of T-cell reconstitution after alpha-beta-depleted transplantation in children. General observations from the study: In some patients, recipient T cells and intrathymic progenitors surviving conditioning explained high day-60 diversity. Several hundred expanded graft clones reportedly supplied alpha-beta T cells about two months after transplant. Among T cells one year after transplant, newly produced cells accounted for most counts and diversity.

Using unique molecular identifiers, the investigators prepared the TCRbeta library. MiXCR was run by TCRdb on the PCR reads, yielding one entry per CDR3 protein. The data contain approximately 400,000 distinct CDR3 sequences, 15% to 20% of them singletons. This chain uses TRBV2 with TRBJ2-1, with a possible D match to TRBD1 (6 bases). The sample consisted of PBMCs, mostly from graft donor cells, taken 360 days after TCRalphabeta/CD19-depleted stem cell transplant. The sequence was obtained from a boy in the first two years of life who had a stem cell transplant for Wiskott-Aldrich syndrome, so the T cells may come from the graft donor. The CDR3 region has the DNA TGTGCCAGCAGGAGGGGGTTTTTACCCACACAGTTCTTC. Translating it yields CASRRGFLPTQFF.